A selection of T cell receptor beta chains follows, all from one sample in a study of shared clonotypes between healthy human individuals. Data came from immunoSEQ multiplex PCR; TCRdb stores just in-frame clones and leaves some out. The repertoire holds some 2,500,000 clones, with more than 85% as singletons. The sequenced sample was naive CD4+ T cells from PBMCs. The source is a man aged 18 to 35 in good health. Some clones in this sample may be carry-over from other donors' samples. The CDR3 runs from the conserved cysteine through the conserved F or W. Fields, in order: V gene, CDR3 length, D gene, clone size, J gene, CDR3 protein, CDR3 DNA. A D gene is named only where the DNA matches it firmly. Part of the rows lack a size; the others show once, few, many or a class for expanded clones.

V gene: TRBV28; CDR3 length: 15; D gene: .; clone size: .; J gene: TRBJ1-1; CDR3 protein: CASSLWAGLNTEAFF; CDR3 DNA: TGTGCCAGCAGTTTATGGGCAGGATTGAACACTGAAGCTTTCTTT
V gene: TRBV11-2; CDR3 length: 15; D gene: TRBD1; clone size: .; J gene: TRBJ1-2; CDR3 protein: CASSSRQGANYGYTF; CDR3 DNA: TGTGCCAGCAGCTCACGACAGGGGGCGAACTATGGCTACACCTTC
V gene: TRBV11-2; CDR3 length: 15; D gene: TRBD1; clone size: .; J gene: TRBJ1-2; CDR3 protein: CASSFTGGAPYGYTF; CDR3 DNA: TGTGCCAGCAGCTTCACAGGGGGAGCCCCCTATGGCTACACCTTC
V gene: TRBV11-2; CDR3 length: 15; D gene: .; clone size: .; J gene: TRBJ2-3; CDR3 protein: CASSLDRGETDTQYF; CDR3 DNA: TGTGCCAGCAGCTTAGACAGGGGCGAGACAGATACGCAGTATTTT
V gene: TRBV11-2; CDR3 length: 15; D gene: .; clone size: .; J gene: TRBJ1-4; CDR3 protein: CASSLRGHPGEKLFF; CDR3 DNA: TGTGCCAGCAGCCTTCGAGGACATCCCGGGGAAAAACTGTTTTTT
V gene: TRBV6-4; CDR3 length: 15; D gene: .; clone size: .; J gene: TRBJ2-1; CDR3 protein: CASSPRGRGGDEQFF; CDR3 DNA: TGTGCCAGCAGCCCCAGGGGCAGGGGAGGCGATGAGCAGTTCTTC
V gene: TRBV7-6; CDR3 length: 14; D gene: TRBD2; clone size: once; J gene: TRBJ2-1; CDR3 protein: CASSMTSGHNEQFF; CDR3 DNA: TGTGCCAGCAGCATGACTAGCGGTCACAATGAGCAGTTCTTC
V gene: TRBV28; CDR3 length: 14; D gene: TRBD1; clone size: .; J gene: TRBJ2-1; CDR3 protein: CASRRQGSMDEQFF; CDR3 DNA: TGTGCCAGCAGACGACAGGGGAGTATGGATGAGCAGTTCTTC
V gene: TRBV7-7; CDR3 length: 14; D gene: TRBD1; clone size: .; J gene: TRBJ1-5; CDR3 protein: CAASGQGLNQPQHF; CDR3 DNA: TGTGCCGCCTCCGGACAGGGGCTCAATCAGCCCCAGCATTTT
V gene: TRBV15; CDR3 length: 12; D gene: TRBD1; clone size: .; J gene: TRBJ1-2; CDR3 protein: CATSRDRGGYTF; CDR3 DNA: TGTGCCACCAGCAGGGACAGGGGTGGCTACACCTTC
V gene: TRBV5-1; CDR3 length: 13; D gene: .; clone size: .; J gene: TRBJ2-1; CDR3 protein: CASSLMGDDEQFF; CDR3 DNA: TGCGCCAGCAGCTTGATGGGAGACGATGAGCAGTTCTTC
V gene: TRBV7-9; CDR3 length: 14; D gene: TRBD1; clone size: .; J gene: TRBJ2-7; CDR3 protein: CASSPRDRGGEQYF; CDR3 DNA: TGTGCCAGCAGCCCGCGGGACAGGGGGGGAGAGCAGTACTTC